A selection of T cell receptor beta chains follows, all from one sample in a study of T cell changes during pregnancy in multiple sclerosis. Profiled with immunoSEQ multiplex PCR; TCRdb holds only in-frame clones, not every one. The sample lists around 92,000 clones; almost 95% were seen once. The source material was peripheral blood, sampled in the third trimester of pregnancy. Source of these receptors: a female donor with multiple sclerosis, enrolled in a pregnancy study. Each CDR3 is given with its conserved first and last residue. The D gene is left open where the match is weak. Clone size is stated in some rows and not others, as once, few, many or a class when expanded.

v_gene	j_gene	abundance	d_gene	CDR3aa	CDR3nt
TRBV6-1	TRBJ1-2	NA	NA	CASSHGGENYGYTF	TGTGCCAGCAGTCACGGGGGGGAGAACTATGGCTACACCTTC
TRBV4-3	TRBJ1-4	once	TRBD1	CASSQATGLSGKLFF	TGCGCCAGCAGCCAAGCGACAGGGCTAAGTGGAAAACTGTTTTTT
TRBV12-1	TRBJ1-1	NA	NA	CASSPGTGREAFF	TGTGCCAGCAGCCCCGGGACAGGGAGGGAAGCTTTCTTT
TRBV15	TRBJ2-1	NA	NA	CATSRDKYRAMEQFF	TGTGCCACCAGCAGAGATAAGTACAGGGCCATGGAGCAGTTCTTC
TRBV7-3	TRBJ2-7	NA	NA	CASDRVEQYF	TGTGCCAGCGATCGGGTCGAGCAGTACTTC
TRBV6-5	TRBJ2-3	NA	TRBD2	CASSNLREGLNTQYF	TGTGCCAGCAGTAATCTGCGGGAGGGCCTTAATACGCAGTATTTT
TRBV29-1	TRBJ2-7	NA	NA	CSVAGLDEQYF	TGCAGCGTTGCAGGGCTCGACGAGCAGTACTTC
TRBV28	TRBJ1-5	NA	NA	CASSFPNSDTYSNQPQHF	TGTGCCAGCAGTTTCCCCAACTCAGACACTTATAGCAATCAGCCCCAGCATTTT
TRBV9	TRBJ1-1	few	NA	CASSVDPNRVGNTEAFF	TGTGCCAGCAGCGTAGACCCTAACAGGGTTGGGAACACTGAAGCTTTCTTT
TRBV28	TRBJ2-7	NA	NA	CASRTGTTPSYEQYF	TGTGCCAGCCGCACCGGGACAACGCCCTCCTACGAGCAGTACTTC
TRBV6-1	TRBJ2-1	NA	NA	CASRGTGVLYEQFF	TGTGCCAGCAGAGGAACGGGAGTGTTGTATGAGCAGTTCTTC
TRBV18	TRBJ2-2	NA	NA	CASSPPGRSGELFF	TGTGCCAGCTCACCACCGGGGAGGAGCGGGGAGCTGTTTTTT
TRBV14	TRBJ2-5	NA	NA	CASSPRWETQYF	TGTGCCAGCAGCCCTAGATGGGAGACCCAGTACTTC
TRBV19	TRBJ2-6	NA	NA	CASTGGAGGANVLTF	TGTGCCAGTACGGGGGGCGCGGGTGGGGCCAACGTCCTGACTTTC
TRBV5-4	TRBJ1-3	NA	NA	CASSSEVSGNTIYF	TGTGCCAGCAGCTCGGAGGTGTCTGGAAACACCATATATTTT
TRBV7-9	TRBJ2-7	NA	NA	CASSLGISGYEQYF	TGTGCCAGCAGCTTAGGTATTAGCGGTTACGAGCAGTACTTC
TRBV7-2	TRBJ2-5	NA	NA	CASSPDWVYVTQYF	TGTGCCAGCAGCCCGGACTGGGTATATGTGACCCAGTACTTC
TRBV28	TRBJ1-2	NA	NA	CASTTGGLVGYTF	TGTGCCAGCACCACTGGAGGGCTCGTCGGCTACACCTTC
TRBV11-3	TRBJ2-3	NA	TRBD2	CASSASGIIDTQYF	TGTGCCAGCAGTGCTAGCGGGATTATAGATACGCAGTATTTT
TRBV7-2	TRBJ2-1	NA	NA	CASSQDSYTQFF	TGTGCCAGCAGCCAGGACTCTTACACGCAGTTCTTC
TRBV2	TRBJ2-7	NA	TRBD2	CASSVSSGSYEQYF	TGTGCCAGCAGTGTATCTAGCGGGTCCTACGAGCAGTACTTC
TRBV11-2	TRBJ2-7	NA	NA	CASSLEGVNYEQYF	TGTGCCAGCAGCTTAGAGGGCGTGAACTACGAGCAGTACTTC
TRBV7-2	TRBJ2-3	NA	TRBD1	CASRKDRGTSDTQYF	TGTGCCAGCAGGAAAGACAGGGGGACCTCAGATACGCAGTATTTT
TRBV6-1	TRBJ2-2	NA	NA	CASSDVRGTGELFF	TGTGCCAGCAGTGATGTACGGGGTACCGGGGAGCTGTTTTTT
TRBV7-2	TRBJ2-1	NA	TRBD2	CASRSGVAGVEQFF	TGTGCCAGCAGGAGCGGGGTAGCGGGAGTTGAGCAGTTCTTC
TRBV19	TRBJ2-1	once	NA	CASSTRGQVSGGLYNEQFF	TGTGCCAGTAGTACCAGGGGGCAGGTTAGCGGGGGCCTATACAATGAGCAGTTCTTC
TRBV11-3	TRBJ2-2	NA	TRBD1	CASSMRGTGDGELFF	TGTGCCAGCAGCATGAGAGGGACAGGGGACGGGGAGCTGTTTTTT
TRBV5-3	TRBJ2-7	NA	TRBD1	CARSSRQGHSYEQYF	TGTGCCAGAAGCTCCCGACAGGGCCACTCCTACGAGCAGTACTTC
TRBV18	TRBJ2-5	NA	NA	CASSLDRAETQYF	TGTGCCAGCTCCCTTGACAGAGCAGAGACCCAGTACTTC
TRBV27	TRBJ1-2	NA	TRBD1	CASSPLTGNYGYTF	TGTGCCAGCAGCCCATTGACAGGGAACTATGGCTACACCTTC
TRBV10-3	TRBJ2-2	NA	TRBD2	CAISDKREGLGELFF	TGTGCCATCAGTGATAAGCGGGAGGGCCTTGGGGAGCTGTTTTTT
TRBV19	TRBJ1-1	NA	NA	CASSGRQWDTEAFF	TGTGCCAGTAGTGGACGACAGTGGGACACTGAAGCTTTCTTT
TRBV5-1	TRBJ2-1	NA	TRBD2	CASSLEISGLANNEQFF	TGCGCCAGCAGCTTGGAGATTTCGGGACTAGCGAACAATGAGCAGTTCTTC
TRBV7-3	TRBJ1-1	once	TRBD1	CASSITGQTKAFF	TGTGCCAGCAGCATTACGGGACAGACTAAAGCTTTCTTT
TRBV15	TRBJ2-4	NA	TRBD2	CATSRGPLAGGSTEAKNIQYF	TGTGCCACCAGCAGAGGACCACTAGCGGGAGGGTCGACGGAAGCCAAAAACATTCAGTACTTC
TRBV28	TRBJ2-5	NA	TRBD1	CASSPYFRGLQETQYF	TGTGCCAGCTCCCCTTACTTCAGGGGGCTGCAAGAGACCCAGTACTTC
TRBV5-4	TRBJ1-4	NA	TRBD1	CASSWRDSEKLFF	TGTGCCAGCAGCTGGCGGGACAGCGAAAAACTGTTTTTT
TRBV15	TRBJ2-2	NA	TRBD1	CATSRDRGTGSGELFF	TGTGCCACCAGCAGAGACCGGGGGACAGGGTCCGGGGAGCTGTTTTTT
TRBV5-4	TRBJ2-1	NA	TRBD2	CASSLTRGLAGGNEQFF	TGTGCCAGCAGCTTGACGAGGGGACTAGCGGGAGGAAATGAGCAGTTCTTC
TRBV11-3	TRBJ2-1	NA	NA	CASSDVTDEQFF	TGTGCCAGCAGCGACGTAACAGATGAGCAGTTCTTC
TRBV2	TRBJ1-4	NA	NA	CASSEFGGSGEKLFF	TGTGCCAGCAGTGAATTCGGAGGTTCAGGCGAAAAACTGTTTTTT
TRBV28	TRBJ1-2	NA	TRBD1	CASSLITGDRIYGYTF	TGTGCCAGCAGCCTCATAACAGGGGACCGTATCTATGGCTACACCTTC
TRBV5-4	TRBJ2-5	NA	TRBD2	CASRRAGEETQYF	TGTGCCAGCAGGAGAGCGGGAGAAGAGACCCAGTACTTC
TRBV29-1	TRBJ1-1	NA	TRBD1	CSVAPDREGHTEAFF	TGCAGCGTTGCCCCGGACAGGGAAGGACACACTGAAGCTTTCTTT
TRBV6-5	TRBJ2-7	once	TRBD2	CASSSPAGYYEQYF	TGTGCCAGCAGTAGCCCAGCGGGATACTACGAGCAGTACTTC
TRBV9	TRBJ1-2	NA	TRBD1	CASSPSDRGNYGYTF	TGTGCCAGCAGCCCCTCAGACAGGGGTAATTATGGCTACACCTTC